The clone carrying this T cell receptor beta chain appeared many times. Whole blood was used without fractionation, so all unsorted peripheral T cells were included. The sample comes from a study of HIV-infected patients and healthy controls. Around 0.5 ug RNA was reverse transcribed with alpha and beta constant-region primers. Each of the alpha and beta chains got its own library through chain-specific third strand synthesis with indices. TCRdb passed the 5' RACE reads through MiXCR, listing each CDR3 protein once. The sample contains about 9,600 distinct CDR3 sequences, about 5.2% of which appear only once. V lost 0 bases, J lost 1 base, and 6 bases lay in between. This CDR3 contains 14 residues. The germline CDR1 and CDR2 sequences are DFQATT and SNEGSKA (reference sequence).

The material sequenced was blood, taken before antiretroviral therapy. The chain recombines TRBV20-1 with TRBJ2-2; D uncertain. This clonotype was obtained from an adult with HIV infection. The CDR3 DNA is TGCAGTGCTAGAGATTTTAGGAACACCGGGGAGCTGTTTTTT. Its protein product is CSARDFRNTGELFF.